The present T cell receptor beta chain was sequenced within a study of radiation and T cells in renal cell carcinoma. V was clipped by 7 bases and J by 7 bases; unmatched bases: 15. The germline V gene has CDR1 LNHDA and CDR2 SQIVND (reference sequence). The length of the CDR3 is 15 residues. Sample time point: blood 2 weeks post-SBRT. The treatment here: 15 Gy SBRT to primary tumor, nephrectomy 4 weeks later. The assay was immunoSEQ multiplex PCR, and TCRdb's table has in-frame clones only and misses some. In the table there are about 130,000 clones, about 81% of which are singletons. This receptor was obtained from a woman aged 60-70 years with renal cell carcinoma. J is TRBJ2-5 and V is TRBV19; TRBD1 aligns across 7 bases. The starting material was blood, obtained from a patient whose treatment included radiotherapy and nephrectomy. The CDR3 DNA sequence: TGTGCCAGTATGCCCAACCTCGACAGGGCTGGGACCCAGTACTTC. Protein sequence: CASMPNLDRAGTQYF.